These T cell receptor beta chains were read from a single sample in a study of T cell changes during pregnancy in multiple sclerosis. Repertoires were generated with immunoSEQ multiplex PCR, while TCRdb's copy carries only in-frame clones and drops some. This table holds fewer than 40,000 clones, over 85% found once. The sequencing here drew on CD4+ T cells from peripheral blood mononuclear cells, taken in the second trimester of pregnancy. The source of these receptors is a female donor in good health, enrolled as a control in a pregnancy study. Each CDR3 is given with its conserved first and last residue. The D gene is left open where the match is weak.

d_gene,v_gene,j_gene,CDR3aa
TRBD1,TRBV5-1,TRBJ2-2,CASSPRTGAANTGELFF
TRBD1,TRBV27,TRBJ2-1,CASSPSWGQDVHNEQFF
TRBD1,TRBV15,TRBJ1-1,CATSRGQAAEAFF
NA,TRBV30,TRBJ1-5,CAWSVQGGNQPQHF
TRBD2,TRBV4-3,TRBJ2-7,CASSQDPGGEGYEQYF
NA,TRBV19,TRBJ2-5,CASSRAETQYF
NA,TRBV6-4,TRBJ2-1,CASRIGSSYNEQFF
TRBD2,TRBV6-4,TRBJ2-3,CASSDGGGTDTQYF
NA,TRBV4-3,TRBJ2-5,CASSRRGQETQYF
NA,TRBV9,TRBJ1-2,CASSPPRTSNYGYTF
TRBD1,TRBV10-3,TRBJ1-2,CAISENRGSYGYTF
NA,TRBV2,TRBJ1-1,CASSEASWGGNTEAFF
TRBD1,TRBV5-4,TRBJ2-2,CASSRGDRGGGELFF
TRBD2,TRBV10-3,TRBJ2-7,CAIGVAGKSYEQYF
TRBD1,TRBV27,TRBJ1-2,CASSPTGVTNYGYTF
TRBD1,TRBV5-8,TRBJ2-2,CASRVNTGTDTGELFF
TRBD2,TRBV30,TRBJ2-4,CAWSRRRGEGNIQYF
NA,TRBV7-2,TRBJ2-2,CASSLVQIFTGELFF
NA,TRBV30,TRBJ1-6,CAAEEGPANSPLHF
NA,TRBV9,TRBJ2-3,CASTGGEYSTDTQYF
TRBD1,TRBV27,TRBJ2-3,CASSANGDRGRVADTQYF
NA,TRBV4-2,TRBJ2-7,CASSLEMTGVRSEQYF
NA,TRBV18,TRBJ1-1,CASSPGVQNTEAFF
TRBD1,TRBV29-1,TRBJ1-2,CSVELRGRLYGYTF
NA,TRBV4-3,TRBJ1-2,CASSQELGRTYGYTF
NA,TRBV29-1,TRBJ1-5,CSVKQARDQPQHF
NA,TRBV18,TRBJ1-1,CASSPQGRGTEAFF
TRBD1,TRBV18,TRBJ1-2,CASSRQGAFGYTF
NA,TRBV5-6,TRBJ2-1,CASSGRGSYNEQFF
TRBD2,TRBV10-3,TRBJ2-3,CAINPTSGSSTDTQYF
NA,TRBV19,TRBJ1-2,CHGTGSVDYGYTF
TRBD1,TRBV7-9,TRBJ1-2,CASSSRTGDYGYTF
NA,TRBV7-9,TRBJ2-1,CASSPTRGGTYNEQFF
TRBD1,TRBV5-4,TRBJ1-5,CASSSGGGGKVGSQPQHF
TRBD2,TRBV7-9,TRBJ2-4,CASSLLLAEAKNIQYF
TRBD2,TRBV2,TRBJ2-7,CASSGTSGMGEQYF
TRBD1,TRBV7-2,TRBJ2-1,CASSFAGTGPYNEQFF
TRBD1,TRBV19,TRBJ1-3,CASKPQGNGNTIYF
NA,TRBV4-3,TRBJ1-2,CASSQEDTFYGYTF
NA,TRBV7-9,TRBJ1-1,CASGGLNTEAFF
NA,TRBV4-1,TRBJ2-2,CASSQVDMGLITGELFF
NA,TRBV18,TRBJ2-7,CASSPRGSGTTYEQYF
NA,TRBV27,TRBJ1-3,CASRGGGNTIYF
TRBD2,TRBV7-9,TRBJ2-2,CASSVLAGNTGELFF
TRBD2,TRBV5-1,TRBJ2-5,CASGPLERGGETQYF
TRBD1,TRBV7-2,TRBJ1-2,CASSFSTGGGGYTF
TRBD2,TRBV27,TRBJ2-7,CASTSSGGDYEQYF
TRBD2,TRBV11-2,TRBJ2-1,CASSSWTSGRAWEQFF
TRBD1,TRBV4-3,TRBJ1-2,CASSHTGGRGYTF
NA,TRBV4-1,TRBJ1-4,CASSQEAQGEKLFF
TRBD2,TRBV19,TRBJ2-2,CASSTRAGGSFGELFF
NA,TRBV5-8,TRBJ2-5,CASTQGLGHFSQYF
NA,TRBV6-1,TRBJ2-2,CASSEDEDSGITGELFF
NA,TRBV6-6,TRBJ1-1,CASSSGGTEAFF
TRBD2,TRBV11-3,TRBJ2-3,CASSFNSGGRTDTQYF